Below are 18 T cell receptor beta chains sequenced from a single sample in a study of shared clonotypes between healthy human individuals. Method: immunoSEQ multiplex PCR; TCRdb's copy keeps in-frame clones and lacks some. The sample lists over 950,000 clones, approximately 80% occurring once. The sample consisted of memory CD4+ T cells from PBMCs. The sample's subset: CD45RA-negative fraction. The receptors originated from a man aged 18 to 30 in good health. Some clones in this sample may be carry-over from other donors' samples.

The genes are TRBV7-6 and TRBJ1-3; D gene ambiguous. The CDR3 is made up of 15 amino acids. The V and J ends lost 4 bases and 2 bases respectively, with 12 bases between them. Germline CDR1 reads SGHVS; CDR2 reads FNYEAQ. The CDR3 coding sequence is TGTGCCAGCAGCTCCCCGGGGAGGACTGGAAACACCATATATTTT. Translating it yields CASSSPGRTGNTIYF.

There are a few counts of this clone. V is TRBV14 and J is TRBJ2-5; no reliable D call. This CDR3 is 13 amino acids long. Germline V gives CDR1 SGHDN, CDR2 FVKESK. With 2 bases removed from V and 9 bases from J, the gap between germline ends came to 13 bases. CDR3 in DNA: TGTGCCAGCAGCCAAATCGATCGGGTCGCCCAGTACTTC. Encoded protein: CASSQIDRVAQYF.

This clone came up once. The V call is TRBV28, the J call TRBJ2-3; D could derive from TRBD1 or TRBD2 (5 bases each). V lost 10 bases to trimming and J lost 1 base, with 15 bases between them. Germline CDR1 is MDHEN and CDR2 is SYDVKM. The length of the CDR3 is 14 residues. CDR3 loop: CATQVGGGTDTQYF. CDR3 bases: TGTGCCACTCAGGTTGGGGGTGGCACAGATACGCAGTATTTT. The full variable domain, rest sourced from reference TRBV28 and TRBJ2-3, is DVKVTQSSRYLVKRTGEKVFLECVQDMDHENMFWYRQDPGLGLRLIYFSYDVKMKEKGDIPEGYSVSREKKERFSLILESASTNQTSMYLCATQVGGGTDTQYFGPGTRLTVL.

This clone was counted once. The rearrangement joins TRBV11-2 to TRBJ2-7; TRBD2 matches at 12 bases. This CDR3 has 16 amino acids. Trimming cost V 5 bases and J 3 bases; bases outside gene matches: 8. From germline, CDR1 is SGHAT and CDR2 FQNNGV. The CDR3 reads CASSQLAGGPIYEQYF. The CDR3 DNA reads TGTGCCAGCAGCCAACTAGCGGGAGGCCCAATCTACGAGCAGTACTTC.

The rearrangement uses TRBV7-8 and TRBJ2-1, with D uncertain. Germline CDR1 SGHVS, CDR2 FQNEAQ. V shed 5 bases and J shed 6 bases, with 14 bases lying between them. CDR3 length equals 14 residues. CDR3 sequence: CASSPRTRPNEQFF. The CDR3 DNA is TGTGCCAGCAGCCCCCGGACCAGGCCCAATGAGCAGTTCTTC.

This chain joins TRBV9 and TRBJ2-3; 11 nucleotides line up with TRBD2. V dropped 4 bases and J dropped 11; count of bases not matched to a gene: 9. This CDR3 has 14 amino acids. Germline V CDR1 and CDR2: SGDLS, YYNGEE. The CDR3 DNA follows: TGTGCCAGCAGCACCCGGGAGGGACTAGCGGTGCAGTATTTT. Translated, it gives CASSTREGLAVQYF.

The chain combines TRBV11-2 with TRBJ2-3; 15 nucleotides line up with TRBD2. With V trimmed by 4 bases and J by 6 bases, 5 bases remained unmatched. From germline, CDR1 is SGHAT and CDR2 FQNNGV. This CDR3 contains 16 residues. CDR3 in amino acids: CASSYWTSGRADTQYF. CDR3 in DNA: TGTGCCAGCAGCTACTGGACTAGCGGGAGGGCCGATACGCAGTATTTT.

The chain combines TRBV10-1 with TRBJ2-1, with D unresolved. V lost 1 base and J 10 bases, leaving 8 bases between the germline ends. CDR3 length: 12 amino acids. The germline V gene has CDR1 WNHNN and CDR2 SYGVQD (reference sequence). Here the CDR3 reads CASSELIGEQFF. In nucleotides, the CDR3 is TGCGCCAGCAGTGAGTTGATCGGGGAGCAGTTCTTC.

CDR3 nucleotides: TGTGCCAGCAGCGCCGACAGGGTGAACTCCTACGAGCAGTACTTC. It translates to CASSADRVNSYEQYF. The chain joins TRBV7-8 to TRBJ2-7; 7 nucleotides agree with TRBD1. Losses at the gene ends were 5 bases for V and 0 bases for J; bases not matched to a gene: 7. The germline V gene has CDR1 SGHVS and CDR2 FQNEAQ. This CDR3 is 15 amino acids long.

This chain uses TRBV28 with TRBJ1-1, with D hard to call. Trimming shortened V by 3 bases and J by 7 bases, and 3 bases separated the two germline ends. The length of the CDR3 is 10 residues. Germline V CDR1 and CDR2: MDHEN, SYDVKM. The CDR3, as DNA: TGTGCCAGCAGTTTCGGTGAAGCTTTCTTT. Protein: CASSFGEAFF.

This chain joins TRBV7-2 and TRBJ2-7; tentatively, D is TRBD1 (6 bases). The germline gives CDR1 SGHTA, CDR2 FQGNSA. This CDR3 comprises 16 residues. The germline V and J ends were trimmed by 2 bases and 4 bases, with 18 bases remaining between them. This CDR3 is CASSLSVRGSFYEQYF. CDR3 sequence (DNA): TGTGCCAGCAGCTTATCTGTAAGGGGGAGTTTTTACGAGCAGTACTTC.

This clone was detected once. The chain is built from TRBV2 and TRBJ1-3; 8 bases align to TRBD1. Trimming removed 6 bases from V and 2 bases from J; junction bases left unmatched: 9. Per the germline V gene, CDR1 is SNHLY and CDR2 is FYNNEI. The CDR3 totals 16 residues. The DNA of the CDR3 is TGTGCCAGCAGCCCGCTGCAGGGGGCAACTGGAAACACCATATATTTT. Amino acids: CASSPLQGATGNTIYF.

Turning to this clone: The sample contains more than one DNA sequence encoding this CDR3. The chain is built from TRBV6-5 and TRBJ1-5; D not certain. Germline V gene sequence: CDR1 MNHEY, CDR2 SVGAGI. V was shortened by 0 bases and J by 3 bases, with 9 bases between the two germline ends. This CDR3 comprises 15 residues. The CDR3 DNA reads as TGTGCCAGCAGTTACTCAGGCGGCAACAATCAGCCCCAGCATTTT. Protein: CASSYSGGNNQPQHF.

The V and J genes are TRBV4-2 and TRBJ2-5; TRBD2 matches 12 bases. Germline CDR1 is LGHNA and CDR2 is YNFKEQ. V lost 3 bases, J lost 5 bases, and 7 bases stayed unmatched. The CDR3 totals 16 residues. CDR3 loop: CASSHLLAGGMETQYF. CDR3 in DNA: TGTGCCAGCAGCCACCTACTAGCGGGAGGTATGGAGACCCAGTACTTC.

Notes on this clone: At one end the junction does not follow the germline gene, possibly because of a read error. The CDR3 region is CASNLQGYNQPQHF. CDR3 DNA sequence: TGTGCCAGCAATTTACAGGGGTATAATCAGCCCCAGCATTTT. The rearrangement uses TRBV28 and TRBJ1-5, with TRBD1 matching over 7 bases. The germline gives CDR1 MDHEN, CDR2 SYDVKM. This CDR3 is built from 14 residues.

The rearrangement links TRBV5-1 to TRBJ2-7; 11 positions agree with TRBD1. Looked up from germline, CDR1 is SGHRS and CDR2 is YFSETQ. This CDR3 has 14 amino acids. J was trimmed by 2 bases and V by 4 bases; bases with no gene match: 2. The CDR3 nucleotides are TGCGCCAGCAGCGCGGACAGGGGGCCCTACGAGCAGTACTTC. Residues: CASSADRGPYEQYF. The entire variable domain, with the rest obtained from reference TRBV5-1 and TRBJ2-7, is as follows: KAGVTQTPRYLIKTRGQQVTLSCSPISGHRSVSWYQQTPGQGLQFLFEYFSETQRNKGNFPGRFSGRQFSNSRSEMNVSTLELGDSALYLCASSADRGPYEQYFGPGTRLTVT.

The CDR3 DNA follows: TGCAGCGTTGTTCGGGGGGACAATGAGCAGTTCTTC. This codes for CSVVRGDNEQFF. The rearrangement joins TRBV29-1 to TRBJ2-1, with 7 positions matching TRBD2. The CDR3 length is 12 residues. V trimming: 4 bases; J trimming: 5 bases; junction bases outside the gene matches: 2. In germline, CDR1 is SQVTM, CDR2 ANQGSEA.

This clone was recorded only once. The chain recombines TRBV30 with TRBJ2-7; 8 nucleotides match TRBD2. V shed 4 bases and J 5 bases; nucleotides not matched to a gene: 7. The CDR3 loop spans 13 amino acids. Germline-derived CDR1 and CDR2 are GTSNPN and SVGIG (reference sequence). Here the CDR3 DNA reads TGTGCCTGGAACGCCGGACTAGCACACGAGCAGTACTTC. Translation gives CAWNAGLAHEQYF.